The clone carrying this TCR beta chain has just a few counts. Its specificity is not known. Being one base from a much bigger clone, this may be a read error. Described time point: persistent/refractory GD, antithyroid drugs over 5 years with positive TRAb. From RNA extracted from PBMCs, the TCR library was made. Criteria from the American Thyroid Association guidelines were applied to diagnose Graves' disease. The data originate from a study of regulatory T cells in long-lasting Graves disease. Study information: Graves' disease counted as persistent after over 5 years of antithyroid drugs with positive TSH receptor antibodies.

Construction of TCR beta libraries relied on iRepertoire HTBI primers and on Arm-PCR targeting CDR3 regions. MiXCR was run by TCRdb on the multiplex PCR reads, yielding one entry per CDR3 protein. The data contain under 500,000 distinct CDR3 sequences, under 25% of them singletons. Regarding the study as a whole: Researchers reported studying only peripheral blood, not thyroid tissue. Less diverse TCR repertoires were seen in persistent Graves' patients than in newly diagnosed ones.

This receptor was obtained from a female donor with Graves disease. The sample in question was peripheral blood mononuclear cells (PBMCs), obtained when the disease was refractory, from a patient treated with antithyroid drugs.

CDR3 protein: CASSYPATNEKLFF. CDR3 bases: TGTGCCAGCAGTTATCCTGCAACTAATGAAAAACTGTTTTTT. The gene calls are TRBV6-5 and TRBJ1-4; no firm D call. CDR1 is MNHEY and CDR2 is SVGAGI in the germline V gene. This CDR3 is 14 amino acids long. Trimming pared 3 bases from V and 0 bases from J, leaving 5 bases between.